These T cell receptor beta chains were read from a single sample in a study of control samples from healthy donors and cancer patients. Produced via immunoSEQ multiplex PCR; TCRdb's table is partial and in-frame only. The sample shows approximately 100,000 clones, about four fifths of them seen only once. The sequenced sample consisted of blood. Every receptor here comes from a man in his sixties in good health. The CDR3 runs from the conserved cysteine through the conserved F or W. The D gene is left open where the match is weak. Clone sizes are given selectively: once, few, many, or a class where the clone is expanded.

D	V	J	size	DNA	CDR3
-	TRBV28	TRBJ1-5	-	TGTGCCAGCAGTTTATTGGTCGGGGGGGGCAATCAGCCCCAGCATTTT	CASSLLVGGGNQPQHF
TRBD2	TRBV6-6	TRBJ2-5	-	TGTGCCAGCAGTTACTCGGCGGGAGGGTATCAAGAGACCCAGTACTTC	CASSYSAGGYQETQYF
-	TRBV7-3	TRBJ1-5	-	TGTGCCAGCAGCCTGGATCCGGGAGAGCCCCAGCATTTT	CASSLDPGEPQHF
TRBD2	TRBV14	TRBJ2-5	-	TGTGCCAGCAGCCAAGATATCGGTCATAGCGGGCAGACCCAGTACTTC	CASSQDIGHSGQTQYF
-	TRBV10-3	TRBJ2-2	-	TGTGCCATCAAAGGAGGGGCCGGGGAGCTGTTTTTT	CAIKGGAGELFF
TRBD2	TRBV5-1	TRBJ2-7	once	TGCGCCAGCAGTGAAGCGGGAGTACACTACGAGCAGTACTTC	CASSEAGVHYEQYF
TRBD1	TRBV15	TRBJ1-1	-	TGTGCCACCAGCAGACCGGGACAGGAGAACACTGAAGCTTTCTTT	CATSRPGQENTEAFF
TRBD2	TRBV2	TRBJ2-5	-	TGTGCCAGCAGCCTAACTAGCGGGGGGGCAAAAGAGACCCAGTACTTC	CASSLTSGGAKETQYF
TRBD1	TRBV5-6	TRBJ2-3	-	TGTGCCAGCAGCTTTTCGACAGGGATCACAGATACGCAGTATTTT	CASSFSTGITDTQYF
TRBD1	TRBV9	TRBJ1-2	few	TGTGCCAGCAGCGTAGACCTCCATCAACAGGGGGCGAATGGCTACACCTTC	CASSVDLHQQGANGYTF
-	TRBV5-1	TRBJ2-1	-	TGCGCCAGCAGCTTGGACCAAAGCTCCTACAATGAGCAGTTCTTC	CASSLDQSSYNEQFF
-	TRBV29-1	TRBJ2-5	-	TGCAGCGCCTCGCCACAAGAGACCCAGTACTTC	CSASPQETQYF
-	TRBV19	TRBJ1-5	-	TGTGCCAGTAGTATAGATCTATCTCGGGGGGCGGCTGATCAGCCCCAGCATTTT	CASSIDLSRGAADQPQHF
TRBD1	TRBV2	TRBJ1-2	-	TGTGCCAGCAGTGGGGACAGGTCATATGGCTACACCTTC	CASSGDRSYGYTF
TRBD2	TRBV5-4	TRBJ2-3	-	TGTGCCAGCAAGGGAGGGACTAGCGGGAGCGATACGCAGTATTTT	CASKGGTSGSDTQYF
-	TRBV18	TRBJ2-5	-	TGTGCCAGCTCACCACCGAGACACGAACACCAAGAGACCCAGTACTTC	CASSPPRHEHQETQYF
TRBD1	TRBV5-4	TRBJ1-2	-	TGTGCCAGCAGCTTGGCCAAGGGACAGAACTATGGCTACACCTTC	CASSLAKGQNYGYTF
TRBD2	TRBV4-1	TRBJ2-7	-	TGCGCCAGCAGCCAAGGGACTAGGATTTACCCAGACGAGCAGTACTTC	CASSQGTRIYPDEQYF